Following are 2 T cell receptor beta chains from one sample sequenced in a study of T cell responses to AZD1222 COVID-19 vaccine. Assay used: immunoSEQ multiplex PCR; TCRdb lists only in-frame clones, some missing. Of over 85,000 clones listed, around 93% are singletons. This specimen consisted of peripheral blood, obtained 28 days after the second AZD1222 dose. These receptors originate from an adult who received the AZD1222 COVID-19 vaccine.

The chain recombines TRBV20-1 with TRBJ1-1; D remains ambiguous. V lost 7 bases, J lost 0 bases, and 6 bases lay in between. Germline CDR1 DFQATT, CDR2 SNEGSKA (reference sequence). The CDR3 runs to 11 residues. This CDR3 is CSGFMNTEAFF. The CDR3 DNA is TGCAGTGGGTTTATGAACACTGAAGCTTTCTTT.

The chain has TRBV5-6 and TRBJ1-1; 8 positions agree with TRBD1. The germline gives CDR1 SGHDT, CDR2 YYEEEE. CDR3 length: 14 residues. Losses at the gene ends were 0 bases for V and 6 bases for J; bases not matched to a gene: 4. The CDR3 sequence: CASSLGQGIAEAFF. CDR3 nucleotides: TGTGCCAGCAGCTTGGGACAGGGGATCGCTGAAGCTTTCTTT.